Shown below are 32 T cell receptor beta chains from a single sample sequenced in a study of radiation and T cells in renal cell carcinoma. Indicated time point: blood 2 weeks post-SBRT. The treatment is: 15 Gy SBRT to primary tumor, nephrectomy 4 weeks later. The assay was immunoSEQ multiplex PCR, and TCRdb's table has in-frame clones only and misses some. The table lists 60,000 to 80,000 clones, about four fifths of them singletons. Source: blood, taken from a patient whose treatment included radiotherapy and nephrectomy. These receptors came from a man between 60 and 75 years old with renal cell carcinoma.

The chain uses TRBV7-8 and TRBJ1-1; TRBD1 is a possible D gene (5 bases). The CDR3 runs 14 residues. CDR1 is SGHVS, CDR2 FQNEAQ, per germline. V was trimmed by 1 base and J by 4 bases, leaving 10 bases between them. The CDR3: CASSLGEGLTEAFF. In DNA, the CDR3 is TGTGCCAGCAGCTTAGGGGAGGGGCTCACTGAAGCTTTCTTT.

The V and J genes are TRBV5-1 and TRBJ2-5, with D perhaps matching TRBD2 (6 bases). V was trimmed by 4 bases and J by 5 bases, leaving 15 bases between them. The CDR3 consists of 14 residues. Looked up from germline, CDR1 is SGHRS and CDR2 is YFSETQ. CDR3 region: CASSLSGGVETQYF. In DNA form, the CDR3 reads TGCGCCAGCAGCCTCTCCGGAGGGGTCGAGACCCAGTACTTC.

The chain couples TRBV11-2 to TRBJ1-3, with a weak D call TRBD1 (5 bases). The ends were cut back, 4 bases at V and 7 bases at J, with 14 bases in the middle. The CDR3 is made up of 14 amino acids. Per germline, CDR1 SGHAT and CDR2 FQNNGV. This CDR3 is CASSSLRERNTIYF. The CDR3, as DNA: TGTGCCAGCAGCTCCCTCAGGGAAAGGAACACCATATATTTT.

This clone showed up just a few times. The chain is built from TRBV9 and TRBJ1-1; a possible D gene is TRBD1 (6 bases). Germline loops: CDR1 SGDLS, CDR2 YYNGEE. The CDR3 spans 14 residues. Trimming shortened V by 0 bases and J by 7 bases, and 13 bases separated the two germline ends. The CDR3 loop is CASSVGQDSSEAFF. The CDR3 DNA follows: TGTGCCAGCAGCGTAGGACAGGATTCGAGTGAAGCTTTCTTT.

The rearrangement uses TRBV4-1 and TRBJ1-3; no reliable D call. The germline V and J ends were trimmed by 0 bases and 4 bases, with 13 bases remaining between them. The CDR3 length is 16 residues. The germline gives CDR1 MGHRA, CDR2 YSYEKL. The CDR3: CASSQDPRSSGNTIYF. Written as DNA, the CDR3 is TGCGCCAGCAGCCAAGATCCGCGATCGAGCGGAAACACCATATATTTT.

The chain is built from TRBV9 and TRBJ2-1; 11 nucleotides agree with TRBD2. The CDR3 spans 15 residues. Germline assignment: CDR1 SGDLS and CDR2 YYNGEE. The V gene end was trimmed by 0 bases and the J gene end by 10 bases; junction bases not matched to a gene: 6. The CDR3 sequence: CASSVVNSGRAEQFF. CDR3 bases: TGTGCCAGCAGCGTAGTCAATAGCGGGAGGGCCGAGCAGTTCTTC. Combining the CDR3 with reference TRBV9 and TRBJ2-1 gives the whole variable domain DSGVTQTPKHLITATGQRVTLRCSPRSGDLSVYWYQQSLDQGLQFLIQYYNGEERAKGNILERFSAQQFPDLHSELNLSSLELGDSALYFCASSVVNSGRAEQFFGPGTRLTVL.

The rearrangement joins TRBV29-1 to TRBJ2-3; 7 bases map to TRBD2. The V and J ends lost 5 bases and 2 bases, in that order; junction bases with no gene match: 7. CDR1 SQVTM and CDR2 ANQGSEA come from the germline V gene. The CDR3 loop spans 14 amino acids. Here the CDR3 DNA reads TGCAGCGTTCTGGGGGGGGGATACACAGATACGCAGTATTTT. Translated, it gives CSVLGGGYTDTQYF.

The chain joins TRBV4-2 to TRBJ1-2; D is undetermined. V gave up 0 bases and J gave up 1 base, with 6 bases separating them. The CDR3 covers 14 residues. Looked up from germline, CDR1 is LGHNA and CDR2 is YNFKEQ. The CDR3 coding sequence is TGTGCCAGCAGCCAAGATTCGGGTAACTATGGCTACACCTTC. This sequence encodes CASSQDSGNYGYTF.

As concerns this clone: A junction end diverges from the germline sequence, so it may reflect a read error. The rearrangement joins TRBV19 to TRBJ2-4; D is perhaps TRBD2 (8 bases). Germline assignment: CDR1 LNHDA and CDR2 SQIVND (reference sequence). CDR3 length: 19 amino acids. The CDR3 DNA is TGTGCCAGTAGTATTGGTAGGGGGCGTAATAGCGGGGTCAAAAACATTCGGTACTTC. This codes for CASSIGRGRNSGVKNIRYF.

The chain uses TRBV27 and TRBJ2-7, with 8 nucleotides matching TRBD2. The germline V gene has CDR1 MNHEY and CDR2 SMNVEV (reference sequence). This CDR3 region has 14 residues. The J segment lost 5 bases and the V segment lost 7 bases, leaving 10 bases of the junction unmatched. CDR3 in amino acids: CASTQSGSWNEQYF. Here the CDR3 DNA reads TGTGCCAGCACCCAAAGCGGGAGTTGGAACGAGCAGTACTTC.

The chain couples TRBV11-2 to TRBJ2-1, with 12 bases aligning to TRBD2. Losses at the gene ends were 5 bases for V and 2 bases for J; bases not matched to a gene: 7. CDR3 length: 17 amino acids. From germline, CDR1 is SGHAT and CDR2 FQNNGV. The CDR3 DNA follows: TGTGCCAGCAGCCCAGGACTAGCGGGATGGACCTACAATGAGCAGTTCTTC. Residues: CASSPGLAGWTYNEQFF.

This clone was recorded a few times. The chain joins TRBV19 to TRBJ2-3, with D maybe TRBD2 (7 bases). The CDR3 contains 17 residues. The V and J ends lost 4 bases and 1 base respectively, with 18 bases between them. The germline V gene encodes CDR1 LNHDA and CDR2 SQIVND (reference sequence). The CDR3 DNA sequence: TGTGCCAGTAGTACCTACGGCGGGGGCACGCGCACAGATACGCAGTATTTT. Translated, it gives CASSTYGGGTRTDTQYF. Based on the CDR3 plus reference TRBV19 and TRBJ2-3, the full variable domain is DGGITQSPKYLFRKEGQNVTLSCEQNLNHDAMYWYRQDPGQGLRLIYYSQIVNDFQKGDIAEGYSVSREKKESFPLTVTSAQKNPTAFYLCASSTYGGGTRTDTQYFGPGTRLTVL.

The J gene is TRBJ2-1, the V gene TRBV11-1; 7 positions agree with TRBD2. Germline lookup yields CDR1 SGHAT and CDR2 FQDESV (reference sequence). The CDR3 spans 14 residues. With 8 bases clipped from V and 7 bases from J, the junction kept 11 bases outside the gene matches. The CDR3 loop is CASGLDNGGNEQFF. The CDR3 DNA reads TGTGCCAGCGGACTAGATAACGGGGGGAATGAGCAGTTCTTC. The full variable domain, with the rest looked up from reference TRBV11-1 and TRBJ2-1, is EAEVAQSPRYKITEKSQAVAFWCDPISGHATLYWYRQILGQGPELLVQFQDESVVDDSQLPKDRFSAERLKGVDSTLKIQPAELGDSAMYLCASGLDNGGNEQFFGPGTRLTVL.

The CDR3 nucleotides read TGTGCCTGGACATCTGGAAACACCATATATTTT. Amino acids: CAWTSGNTIYF. This chain joins TRBV30 and TRBJ1-3; D remains ambiguous. CDR1 GTSNPN and CDR2 SVGIG come from the germline V gene (reference sequence). V shed 4 bases and J shed 1 base, with 2 bases lying between them. The CDR3 has 11 residues. The whole variable domain, remainder taken from reference TRBV30 and TRBJ1-3, is SQTIHQWPATLVQPVGSPLSLECTVEGTSNPNLYWYRQAAGRGLQLLFYSVGIGQISSEVPQNLSASRPQDRQFILSSKKLLLSDSGFYLCAWTSGNTIYFGEGSWLTVV.

This clone appeared a single time. The chain uses TRBV7-6 and TRBJ2-2; 8 nucleotides match TRBD1. Germline V gene data show CDR1 as SGHVS and CDR2 as FNYEAQ. Unmatched junction bases numbered 8, after V lost 3 bases and J lost 5 bases. The CDR3 extends over 16 amino acids. For the CDR3, the DNA is TGTGCCAGCAGCTTCCTCGACAGGGGAGCAACCGGGGAGCTGTTTTTT. Translated, it gives CASSFLDRGATGELFF. Combining the CDR3 with reference TRBV7-6 and TRBJ2-2 gives the whole variable domain GAGVSQSPRYKVTKRGQDVALRCDPISGHVSLYWYRQALGQGPEFLTYFNYEAQQDKSGLPNDRFSAERPEGSISTLTIQRTEQRDSAMYRCASSFLDRGATGELFFGEGSRLTVL.

The chain has TRBV9 and TRBJ2-3, with 7 bases matching TRBD1. Germline values: CDR1 SGDLS, CDR2 YYNGEE. Trimming cost V 4 bases and J 5 bases; bases outside gene matches: 10. This CDR3 has 15 residues. The CDR3 nucleotides are TGTGCCAGCAGCTCCAGAGGGGGCGGTGGAGATACGCAGTATTTT. Residues: CASSSRGGGGDTQYF. Complete variable domain (other parts from reference TRBV9 and TRBJ2-3): DSGVTQTPKHLITATGQRVTLRCSPRSGDLSVYWYQQSLDQGLQFLIQYYNGEERAKGNILERFSAQQFPDLHSELNLSSLELGDSALYFCASSSRGGGGDTQYFGPGTRLTVL.

The V call is TRBV19, the J call TRBJ2-1; TRBD2 matches 10 bases. J was trimmed by 4 bases and V by 5 bases; bases with no gene match: 8. Per germline, CDR1 LNHDA and CDR2 SQIVND (reference sequence). The CDR3 covers 16 residues. The CDR3 reads CASSPPGLAPYNEQFF. CDR3 coding DNA: TGTGCCAGTAGTCCCCCGGGACTAGCGCCTTACAATGAGCAGTTCTTC.

The genes are TRBV4-1 and TRBJ2-7; D remains ambiguous. The CDR3 contains 18 residues. V was clipped by 0 bases and J by 0 bases, with 18 bases between them. Germline V gene lookup returns CDR1 MGHRA and CDR2 YSYEKL. The CDR3: CASSQDRSGPLSSYEQYF. Here the CDR3 DNA reads TGCGCCAGCAGCCAAGATCGAAGTGGTCCTCTCAGCTCCTACGAGCAGTACTTC.

The chain employs TRBV7-8 and TRBJ1-5; the D is unclear. Germline assignment: CDR1 SGHVS and CDR2 FQNEAQ. The ends were cut back, 4 bases at V and 0 bases at J, with 7 bases in the middle. This CDR3 is 14 amino acids long. The CDR3 DNA sequence: TGTGCCAGCAGCTCGGACGGTAGCAATCAGCCCCAGCATTTT. It encodes CASSSDGSNQPQHF.

There are a few counts of this clone. The V and J genes are TRBV28 and TRBJ1-4; D is unresolved. CDR3 size: 15 residues. V was pared by 4 bases and J by 7 bases, with 16 bases between. Germline CDR1 reads MDHEN; CDR2 reads SYDVKM. The CDR3 region has the DNA TGTGCCAGCAGTTCAAGAGGGTTTGTTAGTGAAAAACTGTTTTTT. Translating gives CASSSRGFVSEKLFF.

V gene TRBV27 combines with J gene TRBJ2-3, with D possibly TRBD2 on 5 matching bases. CDR1 is MNHEY, CDR2 SMNVEV, per germline (reference sequence). The CDR3 is made up of 16 amino acids. Trimming cost V 4 bases and J 0 bases, with 14 bases left between them. This chain's CDR3 is CASSSPLASSTDTQYF. The CDR3 DNA follows: TGTGCCAGCAGTTCGCCATTAGCGTCGAGCACAGATACGCAGTATTTT.

CDR3 nucleotides: TGTGCCAGCAGTTTACTTTTGGGGTACGGGCCAGATACGCAGTATTTT. Translating it yields CASSLLLGYGPDTQYF. The genes are TRBV27 and TRBJ2-3, with D uncertain. The CDR3 length is 16 residues. V gave up 2 bases and J gave up 4 bases, with 16 bases separating them. CDR1 is MNHEY, CDR2 SMNVEV, per germline (reference sequence).

This sequence joins TRBV28 and TRBJ2-7, with 8 bases fitting TRBD2. The germline V gene encodes CDR1 MDHEN and CDR2 SYDVKM. There are 15 residues in the CDR3. The V gene end was trimmed by 5 bases and the J gene end by 3 bases; junction bases not matched to a gene: 9. In nucleotides, the CDR3 is TGTGCCAGCAGTGAACCGGGACTAGGGAACTACGAGCAGTACTTC. Residues: CASSEPGLGNYEQYF.

This chain uses TRBV30 with TRBJ2-3; 7 bases map to TRBD2. In germline, CDR1 is GTSNPN, CDR2 SVGIG (reference sequence). The CDR3 has 13 residues. The V and J ends lost 4 bases and 2 bases, in that order; junction bases with no gene match: 3. The CDR3 coding sequence is TGTGCCTGGACAGGACTAGACACAGATACGCAGTATTTT. Its translation: CAWTGLDTDTQYF.

This clone occurred once. V gene TRBV7-9 combines with J gene TRBJ2-5; D not resolved. The V gene lost 4 bases and the J gene lost 6 bases, with 18 bases spanning the gap. CDR3 length equals 15 residues. CDR1 and CDR2 from the germline V gene are SEHNR and FQNEAQ (reference sequence). CDR3 amino acids: CASSSADGPRKTQYF. In DNA form, the CDR3 reads TGTGCCAGCAGCTCCGCCGACGGCCCCCGGAAGACCCAGTACTTC.

In its sample, this clone was seen a few times. V and J are TRBV5-1 and TRBJ2-7, with 11 bases identical to TRBD2. V lost 0 bases and J lost 0; bases outside the gene matches: 8. This CDR3 is 18 amino acids long. Per germline, CDR1 SGHRS and CDR2 YFSETQ. In DNA, the CDR3 is TGCGCCAGCAGCTTGGAGTCTAGCGGGAGGTGGAGCTCCTACGAGCAGTACTTC. It yields the protein CASSLESSGRWSSYEQYF.

The rearrangement links TRBV14 to TRBJ1-4; D gene unclear. CDR1 and CDR2 (germline): SGHDN, FVKESK. The CDR3 covers 14 residues. Trimming took off 0 bases at V and 6 bases at J, with 8 bases between the two ends. CDR3 loop: CASSQDYPYEKLFF. The CDR3 DNA sequence: TGTGCCAGCAGCCAAGATTACCCATATGAAAAACTGTTTTTT. The full variable domain, its missing parts supplied by reference TRBV14 and TRBJ1-4, is EAGVTQFPSHSVIEKGQTVTLRCDPISGHDNLYWYRRVMGKEIKFLLHFVKESKQDESGMPNNRFLAERTGGTYSTLKVQPAELEDSGVYFCASSQDYPYEKLFFGSGTQLSVL.

In DNA, the CDR3 is TGTGCCAGCGGACCGGGACAGCGTCTCTTCCCGAGCACAGATACGCAGTATTTT. The encoded protein is CASGPGQRLFPSTDTQYF. The chain carries TRBV27 and TRBJ2-3; 7 bases match TRBD1. From germline, CDR1 is MNHEY and CDR2 SMNVEV (reference sequence). V gave up 8 bases and J gave up 0 bases; unmatched junction bases: 17. The CDR3 loop spans 18 amino acids.

This chain links TRBV19 with TRBJ2-2; 9 nucleotides align to TRBD1. The length of the CDR3 is 15 residues. Germline lookup yields CDR1 LNHDA and CDR2 SQIVND (reference sequence). V lost 7 bases and J lost 0; bases outside the gene matches: 3. The CDR3 is CASTRTGANTGELFF. The DNA of the CDR3 is TGTGCCAGTACGAGGACAGGGGCGAACACCGGGGAGCTGTTTTTT.

This chain joins TRBV29-1 and TRBJ2-7; TRBD1 might be the D (6 bases). Germline lookup yields CDR1 SQVTM and CDR2 ANQGSEA. The CDR3 is 14 residues long. Trimming cost V 6 bases and J 1 base, with 16 bases left between them. The CDR3 is CSVRSGGASYEQYF. In DNA, the CDR3 is TGCAGCGTCAGAAGTGGGGGCGCGTCCTACGAGCAGTACTTC.

V gene TRBV4-1 combines with J gene TRBJ2-7, with a possible D match to TRBD1 (6 bases). This CDR3 spans 15 amino acids. Deletions cut 4 bases from V and 5 bases from J, with 18 bases between. The germline CDR1 and CDR2 sequences are MGHRA and YSYEKL. The CDR3 nucleotides read TGCGCCAGCAGCCCAATCAGGGGTAGGGGCGACGAGCAGTACTTC. Translating it yields CASSPIRGRGDEQYF.

The chain combines TRBV5-1 with TRBJ2-7, with 7 bases lining up with TRBD1. Per the germline V gene, CDR1 is SGHRS and CDR2 is YFSETQ. CDR3 length: 14 residues. Trimming at V came to 5 bases and at J to 2 bases, leaving 7 bases not matched to a gene. The CDR3 region is CASRPLTGAYEQYF. DNA of the CDR3: TGCGCCAGCAGACCTCTTACAGGGGCCTACGAGCAGTACTTC. Full variable domain (missing parts from reference TRBV5-1 and TRBJ2-7): KAGVTQTPRYLIKTRGQQVTLSCSPISGHRSVSWYQQTPGQGLQFLFEYFSETQRNKGNFPGRFSGRQFSNSRSEMNVSTLELGDSALYLCASRPLTGAYEQYFGPGTRLTVT.